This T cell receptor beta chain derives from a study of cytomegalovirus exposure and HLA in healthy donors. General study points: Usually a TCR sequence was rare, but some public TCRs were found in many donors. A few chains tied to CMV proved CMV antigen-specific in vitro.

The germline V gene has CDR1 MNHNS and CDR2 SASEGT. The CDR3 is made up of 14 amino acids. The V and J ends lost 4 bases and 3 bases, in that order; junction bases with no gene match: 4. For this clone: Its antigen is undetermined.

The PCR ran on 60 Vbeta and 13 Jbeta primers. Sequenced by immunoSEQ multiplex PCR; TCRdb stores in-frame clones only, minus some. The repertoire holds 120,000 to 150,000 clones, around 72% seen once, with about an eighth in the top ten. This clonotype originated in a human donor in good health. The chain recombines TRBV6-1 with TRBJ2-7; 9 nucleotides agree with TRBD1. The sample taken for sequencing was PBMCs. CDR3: CASSARDRDYEQYF. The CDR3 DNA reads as TGTGCCAGCAGTGCCCGGGACAGGGACTACGAGCAGTACTTC.